These 8 T cell receptor beta chains were all obtained from the same sample, sequenced in a study of CD8 T cells in ankylosing spondylitis. The study's findings and limits: Blood of patients with ankylosing spondylitis appeared to be characterized by a TCR beta motif of eight highly homologous variants.

For these TCRs, the target antigens are not known. Each CDR3 protein gets one entry after TCRdb re-called the 5' RACE reads with MiXCR. The sample lists hundreds of thousands of distinct CDR3 sequences; about 11% were seen once. Sequencing was carried out using blood, either unsorted or a sorted T cell fraction (not recorded which). The receptors originated from a male donor with ankylosing spondylitis.

This clonotype came up a few times. The chain combines TRBV4-2 with TRBJ2-5; 9 bases match TRBD1. CDR3 length equals 15 residues. CDR1 LGHNA and CDR2 YNFKEQ come from the germline V gene. After removal of 6 bases from V and 4 bases from J, the junction contained 9 bases not matched to a gene. CDR3 sequence reads: CASSGVRDRVETQYF. CDR3 coding DNA: TGTGCCAGCAGTGGGGTCCGGGACAGGGTAGAGACCCAGTACTTC.

This clonotype was detected ten times or more. The V call is TRBV5-1, the J call TRBJ1-2, with TRBD1 matching over 7 bases. The CDR3 covers 12 residues. Germline V gene sequence: CDR1 SGHRS, CDR2 YFSETQ. V dropped 5 bases and J dropped 3; count of bases not matched to a gene: 1. The CDR3 is CASSGTDYGYTF. In DNA, the CDR3 is TGCGCCAGCAGTGGGACAGACTATGGCTACACCTTC.

The chain joins TRBV5-1 to TRBJ2-2; D remains unclear. Germline CDR1 and CDR2: SGHRS and YFSETQ. Deletions cut 1 base from V and 3 bases from J, with 7 bases between. The CDR3 consists of 14 residues. CDR3 amino acids: CASSLYQHTGELFF. CDR3 DNA sequence: TGCGCCAGCAGCTTGTATCAGCACACCGGGGAGCTGTTTTTT.

The chain uses TRBV5-1 and TRBJ1-1, with 7 bases lining up with TRBD1. The CDR3 sequence is 15 residues long. CDR1 is SGHRS, CDR2 YFSETQ, per germline. The junction had 9 bases not matched to a gene; V was cut back by 3 bases and J by 4 bases. The CDR3 DNA sequence: TGCGCCAGCAGCTCCCCGGACAGGCCGGTCACTGAAGCTTTCTTT. Translating gives CASSSPDRPVTEAFF.

This clonotype was seen at least ten times. The chain links TRBV29-1 to TRBJ2-7; D possibly corresponds to TRBD1 (7 bases). Trimming took 2 bases from V and 3 from J, leaving 17 bases between them. The CDR3 spans 15 residues. CDR1 and CDR2 from the germline V gene are SQVTM and ANQGSEA. CDR3: CSVEISQGRHYEQYF. Here the CDR3 DNA reads TGCAGCGTTGAAATATCACAGGGGAGGCACTACGAGCAGTACTTC.

V is TRBV29-1 and J is TRBJ2-5; D perhaps matches TRBD1 (5 bases). The V gene's germline CDR1 is SQVTM and CDR2 ANQGSEA. This CDR3 is built from 12 residues. V was pared by 4 bases and J by 3 bases, with 9 bases between. The CDR3 sequence is CSVGQNKETQYF. CDR3 coding DNA: TGCAGCGTTGGACAGAACAAAGAGACCCAGTACTTC.

The rearrangement links TRBV5-1 to TRBJ1-2, with TRBD1 as a possible D gene (5 bases). The CDR3 contains 13 residues. Germline V CDR1 and CDR2: SGHRS, YFSETQ. V shed 2 bases and J shed 8 bases, with 13 bases lying between them. The CDR3 DNA reads TGCGCCAGCAGCTTAGAGGGGATAGGCGGCTACACCTTC. This codes for CASSLEGIGGYTF.

This chain uses TRBV15 with TRBJ2-3; 12 positions agree with TRBD1. The CDR3 is 17 residues long. The trim removed 1 base at V and 7 bases at J, leaving 9 bases unmatched. The germline V gene has CDR1 LNHNV and CDR2 YYDKDF (reference sequence). Here the CDR3 DNA reads TGTGCCACCAGCAGAGTCCGGGGACAGGGGGCGCGAAATACGCAGTATTTT. Translated, it gives CATSRVRGQGARNTQYF.